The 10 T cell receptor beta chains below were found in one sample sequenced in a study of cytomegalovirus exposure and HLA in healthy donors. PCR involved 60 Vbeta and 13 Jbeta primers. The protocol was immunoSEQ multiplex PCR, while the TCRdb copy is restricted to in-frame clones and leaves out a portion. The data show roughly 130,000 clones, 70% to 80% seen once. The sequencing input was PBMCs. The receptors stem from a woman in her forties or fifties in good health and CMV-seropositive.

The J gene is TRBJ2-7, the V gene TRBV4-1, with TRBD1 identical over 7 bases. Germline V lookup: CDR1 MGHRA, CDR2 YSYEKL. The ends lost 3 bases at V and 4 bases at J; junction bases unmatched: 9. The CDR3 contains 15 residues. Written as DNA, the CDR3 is TGCGCCAGCAGCCACCCCGAGACAGGGAAGTACGAGCAGTACTTC. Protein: CASSHPETGKYEQYF.

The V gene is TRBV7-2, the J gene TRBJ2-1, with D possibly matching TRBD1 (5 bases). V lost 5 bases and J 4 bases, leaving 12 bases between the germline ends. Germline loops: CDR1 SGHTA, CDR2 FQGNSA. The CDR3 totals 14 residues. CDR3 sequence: CASSPIAGYNEQFF. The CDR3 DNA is TGTGCCAGCAGCCCCATCGCAGGGTACAATGAGCAGTTCTTC.

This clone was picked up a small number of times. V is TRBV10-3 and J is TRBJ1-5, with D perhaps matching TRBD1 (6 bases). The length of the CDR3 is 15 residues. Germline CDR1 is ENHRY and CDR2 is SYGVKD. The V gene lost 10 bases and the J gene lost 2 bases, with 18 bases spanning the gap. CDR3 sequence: CATRTALGGNQPQHF. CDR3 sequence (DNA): TGTGCCACACGGACAGCCTTGGGTGGCAATCAGCCCCAGCATTTT.

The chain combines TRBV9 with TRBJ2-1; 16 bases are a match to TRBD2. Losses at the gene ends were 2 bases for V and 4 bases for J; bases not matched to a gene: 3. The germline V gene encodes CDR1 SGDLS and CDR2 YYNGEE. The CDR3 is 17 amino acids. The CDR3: CASSVGLAGGRYNEQFF. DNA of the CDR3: TGTGCCAGCAGCGTGGGACTAGCGGGGGGGCGTTACAATGAGCAGTTCTTC.

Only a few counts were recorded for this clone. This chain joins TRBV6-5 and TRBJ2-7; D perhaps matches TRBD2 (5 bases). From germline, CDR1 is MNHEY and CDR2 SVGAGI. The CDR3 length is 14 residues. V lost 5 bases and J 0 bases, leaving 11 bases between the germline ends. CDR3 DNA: TGTGCCAGCAGTCCATTGGGGAGCTCCTACGAGCAGTACTTC. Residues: CASSPLGSSYEQYF.

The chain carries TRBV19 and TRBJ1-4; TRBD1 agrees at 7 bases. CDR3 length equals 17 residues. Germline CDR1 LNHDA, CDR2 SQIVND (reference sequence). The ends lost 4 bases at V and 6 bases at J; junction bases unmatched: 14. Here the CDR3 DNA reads TGTGCCAGTAGTAGTGGACCTGAAGGGGGCGCCGATGAAAAACTGTTTTTT. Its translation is CASSSGPEGGADEKLFF.

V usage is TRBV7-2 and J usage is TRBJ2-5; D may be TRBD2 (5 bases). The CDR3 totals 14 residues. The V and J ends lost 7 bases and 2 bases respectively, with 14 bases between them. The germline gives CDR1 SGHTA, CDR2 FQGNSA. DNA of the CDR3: TGTGCCAGCACACCAGGTGTAGCGCAAGAGACCCAGTACTTC. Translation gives CASTPGVAQETQYF.

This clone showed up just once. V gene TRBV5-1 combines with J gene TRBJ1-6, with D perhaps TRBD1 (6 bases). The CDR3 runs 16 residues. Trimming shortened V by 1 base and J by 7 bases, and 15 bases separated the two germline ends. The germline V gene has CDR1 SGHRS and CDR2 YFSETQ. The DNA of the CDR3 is TGCGCCAGCAGCTTGATAGGGGGTAGGGGGAATTCACCCCTCCACTTT. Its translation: CASSLIGGRGNSPLHF.

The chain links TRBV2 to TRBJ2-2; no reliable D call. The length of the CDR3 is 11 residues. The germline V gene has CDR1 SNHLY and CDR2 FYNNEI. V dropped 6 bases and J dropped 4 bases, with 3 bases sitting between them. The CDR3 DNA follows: TGTGCCAGCAGCCTCACCGGGGAGCTGTTTTTT. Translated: CASSLTGELFF.

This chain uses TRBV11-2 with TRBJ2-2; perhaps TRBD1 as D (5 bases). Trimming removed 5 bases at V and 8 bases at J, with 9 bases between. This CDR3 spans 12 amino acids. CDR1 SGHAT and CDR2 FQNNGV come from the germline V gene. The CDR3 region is CASSRTRGELFF. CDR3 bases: TGTGCCAGCAGCCGGACAAGAGGGGAGCTGTTTTTT.